Sequencing of this T cell receptor beta chain was carried out in a study of regulatory T cells in long-lasting Graves disease. Overall study results and limits: Patients with persistent disease showed a bias toward TRBV28, TRBJ1-2 and TRBJ2-5. For persistent Graves' patients, TCR diversity was lower than for newly diagnosed ones. Small sample size may have lowered accuracy.

Time point meaning: newly diagnosed GD, antithyroid drugs for less than 3 months. TCR sequences were obtained from RNA taken from PBMCs. The authors built TCR beta libraries using iRepertoire HTBI primers and Arm-PCR of CDR3 regions. A single record per CDR3 protein comes from TCRdb applying MiXCR to the multiplex PCR reads. The repertoire has around 450,000 distinct CDR3 sequences, around 16% of them found once; the top ten carry roughly 7.7%. This clonotype was observed many times. Its antigen is currently unknown. Unmatched junction bases numbered 15, after V lost 6 bases and J lost 6 bases. Germline V gives CDR1 SQVTM, CDR2 ANQGSEA. There are 16 residues in the CDR3. The sample also formed part of further work on T cells in Graves' hyperthyroidism and ophthalmopathy. That paper notes: Uncontrolled infections, other autoimmune diseases, pregnancy or lactation led to exclusion of patients.

This TCR derives from a woman in her thirties or forties with Graves disease. The genes are TRBV29-1 and TRBJ2-1; 9 bases are a match to TRBD2. Specimen: peripheral blood mononuclear cells (PBMCs), collected at new diagnosis, from a patient treated with antithyroid drugs. As DNA, the CDR3 is TGCAGCGTCCTAGTGGTATCTAGCGGGATTACCAATGAGCAGTTCTTC. Protein product: CSVLVVSSGITNEQFF.